This TCR beta chain was observed in a study of cytomegalovirus exposure and HLA in healthy donors. Across the whole study: T cells numbering around 170 million yielded 95 million to 140 million unique TCR beta sequences in an earlier analysis. Study-wide findings and caveats: CMV serostatus alone was available as immune exposure information. Roughly uniform depth of sequencing across donors was assumed in presence/absence analyses. Some highly shared sequence variants likely arose as a pipeline artifact.

The PCR used 60 Vbeta and 13 Jbeta primers. TCRdb's copy holds only in-frame clones and misses some; the assay was immunoSEQ multiplex PCR. This table has around 100,000 clones, 70% to 80% appearing once. As for this clone: The target antigen is unknown.

The origin of this receptor is a female donor in good health and CMV-seropositive. Material for sequencing was PBMCs.

Here the CDR3 DNA reads TGTGCCTGGAGTGATAGCGCAGGGGGCGGGCAGTACTTC. This gives the protein CAWSDSAGGGQYF. The V gene is TRBV30, the J gene TRBJ2-7; 8 bases line up with TRBD1. Trimming cost V 1 base and J 9 bases; bases outside gene matches: 8. The CDR3 extends over 13 amino acids. Germline CDR1 GTSNPN, CDR2 SVGIG (reference sequence).